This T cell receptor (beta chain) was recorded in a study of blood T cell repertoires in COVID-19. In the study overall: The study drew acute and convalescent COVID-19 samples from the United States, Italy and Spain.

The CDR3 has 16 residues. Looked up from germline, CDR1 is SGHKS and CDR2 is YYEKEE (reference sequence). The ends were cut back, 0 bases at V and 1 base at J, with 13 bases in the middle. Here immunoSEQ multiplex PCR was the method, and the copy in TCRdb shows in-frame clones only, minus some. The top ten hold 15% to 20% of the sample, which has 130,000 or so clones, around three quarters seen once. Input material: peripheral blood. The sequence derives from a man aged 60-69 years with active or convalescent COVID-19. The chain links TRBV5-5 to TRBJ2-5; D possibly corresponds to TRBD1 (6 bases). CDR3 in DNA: TGTGCCAGCAGCTTGGATCCGGACAGCATCCAAGAGACCCAGTACTTC. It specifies CASSLDPDSIQETQYF.